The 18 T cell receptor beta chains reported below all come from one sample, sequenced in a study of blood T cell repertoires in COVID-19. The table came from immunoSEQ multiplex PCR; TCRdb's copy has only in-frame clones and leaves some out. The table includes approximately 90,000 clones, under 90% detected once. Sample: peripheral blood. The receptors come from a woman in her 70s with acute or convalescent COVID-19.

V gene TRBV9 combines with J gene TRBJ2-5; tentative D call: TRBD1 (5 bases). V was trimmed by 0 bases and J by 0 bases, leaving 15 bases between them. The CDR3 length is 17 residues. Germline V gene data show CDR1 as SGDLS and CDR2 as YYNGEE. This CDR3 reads CASSVAQTVSHQETQYF. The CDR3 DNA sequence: TGTGCCAGCAGCGTAGCCCAGACAGTAAGTCACCAAGAGACCCAGTACTTC.

The CDR3 is CASSSQTARINQPQHF. The CDR3 DNA reads TGTGCCAGCAGTTCCCAAACCGCTAGGATCAATCAGCCCCAGCATTTT. The rearrangement uses TRBV28 and TRBJ1-5; D unclear. The V end lost 4 bases, the J end lost 3 bases, and 16 bases lay between the germline ends. This CDR3 is 16 amino acids long. Germline assignment: CDR1 MDHEN and CDR2 SYDVKM.

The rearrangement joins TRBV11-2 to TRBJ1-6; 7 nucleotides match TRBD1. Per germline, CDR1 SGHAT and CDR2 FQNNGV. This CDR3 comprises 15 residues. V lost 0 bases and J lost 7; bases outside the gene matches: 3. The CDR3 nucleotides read TGTGCCAGCAGCTTAGAGGACAGGTGGAATTCACCCCTCCACTTT. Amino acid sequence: CASSLEDRWNSPLHF.

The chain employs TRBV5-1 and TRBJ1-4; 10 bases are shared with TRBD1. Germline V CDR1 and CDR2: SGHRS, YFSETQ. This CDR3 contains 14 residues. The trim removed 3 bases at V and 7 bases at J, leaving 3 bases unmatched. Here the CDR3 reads CASSSGQGVEKLFF. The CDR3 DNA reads TGCGCCAGCAGCTCCGGACAGGGGGTTGAAAAACTGTTTTTT.

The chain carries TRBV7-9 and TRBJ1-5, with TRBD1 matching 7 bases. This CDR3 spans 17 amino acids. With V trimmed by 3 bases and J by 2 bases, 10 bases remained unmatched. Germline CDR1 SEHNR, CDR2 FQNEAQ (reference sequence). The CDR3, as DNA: TGTGCCAGCAGCTTTCCCGACAGGGTTGTTCGCAATCAGCCCCAGCATTTT. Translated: CASSFPDRVVRNQPQHF.

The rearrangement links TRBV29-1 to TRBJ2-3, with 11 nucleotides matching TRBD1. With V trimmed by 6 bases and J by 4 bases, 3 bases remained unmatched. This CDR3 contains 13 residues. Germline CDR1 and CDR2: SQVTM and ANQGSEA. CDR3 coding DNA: TGCAGCGTGGACAGGGGGCTTCCAGATACGCAGTATTTT. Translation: CSVDRGLPDTQYF.

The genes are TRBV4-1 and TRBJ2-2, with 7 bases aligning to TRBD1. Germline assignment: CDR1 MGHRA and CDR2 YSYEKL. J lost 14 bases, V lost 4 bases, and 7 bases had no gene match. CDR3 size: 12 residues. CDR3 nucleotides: TGCGCCAGCAGCCTCGGCAGGGGGATACTGTTTTTT. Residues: CASSLGRGILFF.

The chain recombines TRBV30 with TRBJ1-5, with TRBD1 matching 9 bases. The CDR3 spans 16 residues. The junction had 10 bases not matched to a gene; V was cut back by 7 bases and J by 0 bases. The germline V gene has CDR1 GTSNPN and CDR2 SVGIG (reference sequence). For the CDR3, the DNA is TGTGCCTACGGGACAGGGAAGTCCCCTAGCAATCAGCCCCAGCATTTT. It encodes CAYGTGKSPSNQPQHF.

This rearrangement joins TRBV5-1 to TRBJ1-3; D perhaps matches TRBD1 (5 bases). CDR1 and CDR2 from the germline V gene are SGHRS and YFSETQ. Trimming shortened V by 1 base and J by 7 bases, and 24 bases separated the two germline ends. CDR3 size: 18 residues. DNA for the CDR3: TGCGCCAGCAGCTTGTTGGGGTTGGGGCCCGCGGATGCCAACACCATATATTTT. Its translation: CASSLLGLGPADANTIYF.

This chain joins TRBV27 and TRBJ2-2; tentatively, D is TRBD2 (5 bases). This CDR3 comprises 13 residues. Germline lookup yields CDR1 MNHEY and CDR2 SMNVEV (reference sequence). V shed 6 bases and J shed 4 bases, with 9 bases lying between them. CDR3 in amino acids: CASSLAGTGELFF. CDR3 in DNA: TGTGCCAGCAGCCTCGCGGGCACCGGGGAGCTGTTTTTT.

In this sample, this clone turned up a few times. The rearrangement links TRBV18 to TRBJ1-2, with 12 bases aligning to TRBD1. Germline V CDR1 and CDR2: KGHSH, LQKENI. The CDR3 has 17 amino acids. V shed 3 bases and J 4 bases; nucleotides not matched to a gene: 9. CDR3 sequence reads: CASSPGQGAGSGYGYTF. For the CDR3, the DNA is TGTGCCAGCTCACCGGGACAGGGGGCAGGTTCGGGCTATGGCTACACCTTC.

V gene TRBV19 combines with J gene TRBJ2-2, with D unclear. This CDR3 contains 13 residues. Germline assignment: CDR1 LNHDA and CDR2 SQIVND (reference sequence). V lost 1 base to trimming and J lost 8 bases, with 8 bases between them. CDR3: CASSIVEVGELFF. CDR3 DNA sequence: TGTGCCAGTAGTATAGTCGAGGTTGGGGAGCTGTTTTTT. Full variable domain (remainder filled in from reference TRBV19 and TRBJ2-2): DGGITQSPKYLFRKEGQNVTLSCEQNLNHDAMYWYRQDPGQGLRLIYYSQIVNDFQKGDIAEGYSVSREKKESFPLTVTSAQKNPTAFYLCASSIVEVGELFFGEGSRLTVL.

The CDR3 DNA reads as TGTGCCAGCAGTGCCCCGAGCGGGGGATTCTACAATGAGCAGTTCTTC. It translates to CASSAPSGGFYNEQFF. This chain joins TRBV2 and TRBJ2-1; the match to TRBD2 covers 8 bases. V was clipped by 4 bases and J by 3 bases; unmatched bases: 8. The CDR3 sequence is 16 residues long. Germline V CDR1 and CDR2: SNHLY, FYNNEI.

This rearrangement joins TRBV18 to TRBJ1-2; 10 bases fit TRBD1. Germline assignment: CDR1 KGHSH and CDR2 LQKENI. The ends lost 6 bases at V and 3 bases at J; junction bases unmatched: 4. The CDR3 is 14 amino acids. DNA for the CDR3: TGTGCCAGCTCGGACAGGGGGACGGACTATGGCTACACCTTC. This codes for CASSDRGTDYGYTF. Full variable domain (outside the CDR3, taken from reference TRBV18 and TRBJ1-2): NAGVMQNPRHLVRRRGQEARLRCSPMKGHSHVYWYRQLPEEGLKFMVYLQKENIIDESGMPKERFSAEFPKEGPSILRIQQVVRGDSAAYFCASSDRGTDYGYTFGSGTRLTVV.

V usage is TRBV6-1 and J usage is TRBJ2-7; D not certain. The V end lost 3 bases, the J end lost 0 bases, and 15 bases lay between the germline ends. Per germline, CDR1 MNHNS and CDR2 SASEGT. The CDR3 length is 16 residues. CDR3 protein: CASSEIQTSSSYEQYF. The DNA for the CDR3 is TGTGCCAGCAGTGAGATTCAAACGTCGAGCTCCTACGAGCAGTACTTC.

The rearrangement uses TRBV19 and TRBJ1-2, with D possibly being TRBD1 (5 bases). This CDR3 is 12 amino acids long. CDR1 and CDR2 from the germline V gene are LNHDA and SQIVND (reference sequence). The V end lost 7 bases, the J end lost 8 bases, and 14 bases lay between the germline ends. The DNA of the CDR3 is TGTGCCAGTACCGGGGCCGCGGGAGGCTACACCTTC. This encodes CASTGAAGGYTF.

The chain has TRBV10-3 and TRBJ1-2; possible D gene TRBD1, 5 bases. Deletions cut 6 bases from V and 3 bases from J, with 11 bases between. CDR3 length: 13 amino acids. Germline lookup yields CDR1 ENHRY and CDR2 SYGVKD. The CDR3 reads CAIRGPVDYGYTF. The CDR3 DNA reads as TGTGCCATCAGGGGGCCGGTTGACTATGGCTACACCTTC.

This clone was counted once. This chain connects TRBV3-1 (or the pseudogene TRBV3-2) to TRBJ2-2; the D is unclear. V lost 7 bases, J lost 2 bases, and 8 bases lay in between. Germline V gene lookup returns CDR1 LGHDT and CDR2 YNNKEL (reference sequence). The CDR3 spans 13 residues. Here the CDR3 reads CASTGRNTGELFF. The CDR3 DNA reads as TGTGCCAGCACTGGCAGAAACACCGGGGAGCTGTTTTTT.